Sequencing of this T cell receptor beta chain was carried out in a study of naive and memory T cell subsets. Notes on the study in general: Potentially, T cell activation and differentiation skew this RNA-based measurement.

Germline CDR1 and CDR2: MNHEY and SVGEGT. The CDR3 is 14 amino acids. V dropped 2 bases and J dropped 8 bases, with 13 bases sitting between them. This clonotype was seen repeatedly, ten times or more. The antigen is unknown. TCR cDNA received a 3' ligated oligonucleotide that carried a UMI. RNA was extracted from less than 3 ml of whole blood of healthy adults. Input was roughly 1 to 1000 ng of DNase-treated total RNA without cell sorting. Four PCR rounds used nested alpha and beta constant region primers plus the SP2 primer. Blood and skin TCR RNA was reverse transcribed with alpha and beta constant primers. In TCRdb, the 5' RACE reads were re-called with MiXCR into one record per CDR3 protein. The table has roughly 56,000 distinct CDR3 sequences, approximately 6.6% seen once; the top ten hold more than 9.5%.

The source is a male donor in good health. The chain uses TRBV6-2 or TRBV6-3 and TRBJ2-1, with D possibly TRBD2 on 5 matching bases. The CDR3 loop is CASSYGRVLDEQFF. The CDR3 DNA reads TGTGCCAGCAGTTACGGGCGGGTGCTAGATGAGCAGTTCTTC.